Listed below are T cell receptor beta chains from one sample, sequenced in a study of blood T cell repertoires in COVID-19. Assay used: immunoSEQ multiplex PCR; TCRdb lists only in-frame clones, some missing. The table shows 200,000 to 250,000 clones, with roughly four fifths occurring only once. Material: peripheral blood. The receptors shown here come from a man in his fifties with acute or convalescent COVID-19. The CDR3 runs from the conserved cysteine through the conserved F or W. A D gene is named only where the DNA matches it firmly. Only some rows state a clone size, as once, few, many or a class for expanded clones.

DNA,CDR3,J,D,V,size
TGTGCCAGCAGCTCCGACAGAACGTTAGGCTACACCTTC,CASSSDRTLGYTF,TRBJ1-2,.,TRBV7-9,.
TGTGCCAGCAGCTCGGCCGGGACTATCACCGCGCAGTATTTT,CASSSAGTITAQYF,TRBJ2-3,TRBD2,TRBV7-3,.
TGCGCCAGCAGCTTGGTTTTCGGCACTGAAGCTTTCTTT,CASSLVFGTEAFF,TRBJ1-1,.,TRBV5-1,.
TGTGCCAGCAGCCCAGGCGGGGGGGGCACAGATACGCAGTATTTT,CASSPGGGGTDTQYF,TRBJ2-3,TRBD2,TRBV3-1/TRBV3-2,.
TGCGCCAGCAGCCAAACGGGAAAAACAGATACGCAGTATTTT,CASSQTGKTDTQYF,TRBJ2-3,.,TRBV4-1,.
TGTGCCAGCCGAGCGCGAGGGTCCTACAATGAGCAGTTCTTC,CASRARGSYNEQFF,TRBJ2-1,.,TRBV28,.
TGTGCCAGCCGAGACCGGGGGGGCGGGGAGACCCAGTACTTC,CASRDRGGGETQYF,TRBJ2-5,TRBD2,TRBV27,few
TGTGCCAGCTCACCAGAGGCGACAGGGAGTGGCTACACCTTC,CASSPEATGSGYTF,TRBJ1-2,TRBD1,TRBV18,.
TGTGCCAGCAGTTTTTACGGAGATAATGAAAAACTGTTTTTT,CASSFYGDNEKLFF,TRBJ1-4,.,TRBV27,.
TGTGCCAGTAGTAGACTAGCGGGGAACCAAGAGACCCAGTACTTC,CASSRLAGNQETQYF,TRBJ2-5,TRBD2,TRBV19,.
TGTGCCAGCAATCGGGACAGGACCAAAACCGGGGAGCTGTTTTTT,CASNRDRTKTGELFF,TRBJ2-2,TRBD1,TRBV7-8,once
TGTGCCAGCCGTCCCAGGGACAGGGGATATACACCCCTCCACTTT,CASRPRDRGYTPLHF,TRBJ1-6,TRBD1,TRBV6-6,.
TGTGCCAGCAGCGTGCCGGGACTAGCTTTCGAGCAGTACTTC,CASSVPGLAFEQYF,TRBJ2-7,TRBD2,TRBV3-1/TRBV3-2,few
TGTGCCAGCAGCCAGGGACTACAGGGGGTCTACAATGAGCAGTTCTTC,CASSQGLQGVYNEQFF,TRBJ2-1,.,TRBV3-1/TRBV3-2,many
TGCGCCAGCAGCCAAGAATTCCGGGAAAATCAGCCCCAGCATTTT,CASSQEFRENQPQHF,TRBJ1-5,.,TRBV4-1,.
TGTGCCAGCAGCTTGGGAACAGGGTCTAACACTGAAGCTTTCTTT,CASSLGTGSNTEAFF,TRBJ1-1,.,TRBV7-6,.
TGTGCCAGCAGTTACATGAGAAATCAGCCCCAGCATTTT,CASSYMRNQPQHF,TRBJ1-5,.,TRBV6-5,.
TGTGCCAGCAGCCAAGGGGGAGGGGACAGGGTCTATGACACCATATATTTT,CASSQGGGDRVYDTIYF,TRBJ1-3,TRBD1,TRBV4-2,.
TGTGCCAGCAACACCGGGACAGTCCTTATGGGGAGCAATCAGCCCCAGCATTTT,CASNTGTVLMGSNQPQHF,TRBJ1-5,TRBD1,TRBV28,.
TGTGCCAGCAGCCTCCTATCCGGTTCTGGGGCCAACGTCCTGACTTTC,CASSLLSGSGANVLTF,TRBJ2-6,.,TRBV9,once
TGTGCCAGCAGTGAAGTGGGGGGTAGAAATGAAAAACTGTTTTTT,CASSEVGGRNEKLFF,TRBJ1-4,.,TRBV6-1,.
TGTGCCAGCAGGGTTAGACAGGGAAAATTGAATGAGCAGTTCTTC,CASRVRQGKLNEQFF,TRBJ2-1,TRBD1,TRBV6-5,.
TGTGCCAGCAGCTCGGGGGGTACCGGGGAGCTGTTTTTT,CASSSGGTGELFF,TRBJ2-2,TRBD2,TRBV7-9,few
TGTGCCAGCAGCCACGCGGGGACAGGGGAAGCTTTCTTT,CASSHAGTGEAFF,TRBJ1-1,TRBD1,TRBV3-1/TRBV3-2,.
TGTGCCAGTAGTATTACAGGCGCTAACTATGGCTACACCTTC,CASSITGANYGYTF,TRBJ1-2,.,TRBV19,.
TGTGCCTGGCCCCTTCGACAGGGGAGCCAGCCCCAGCATTTT,CAWPLRQGSQPQHF,TRBJ1-5,TRBD1,TRBV30,.
TGTGCCAGCAGTTACTCAGGGGATAGCACAGATACGCAGTATTTT,CASSYSGDSTDTQYF,TRBJ2-3,.,TRBV6-5,.
TGTGCCAGCAGTGCTCGGACAGGGTCTCTCTATGGCTACACCTTC,CASSARTGSLYGYTF,TRBJ1-2,TRBD1,TRBV27,.
TGTGCCACCAGCAGAGGACAAGCTGGGGCCAACGTCCTGACTTTC,CATSRGQAGANVLTF,TRBJ2-6,.,TRBV15,.
TGTGCCAGCAGCTTAATTGGCGGGAGGACAATTTACGAGCAGTACTTC,CASSLIGGRTIYEQYF,TRBJ2-7,TRBD2,TRBV7-3,.
TGTGCCAGCAGCGTGACTAGCGGGAGATCCTACAATGAGCAGTTCTTC,CASSVTSGRSYNEQFF,TRBJ2-1,TRBD2,TRBV9,.
TGTGCCAGCTCACCGACAGAAGACACTGAAGCTTTCTTT,CASSPTEDTEAFF,TRBJ1-1,.,TRBV18,.
TGTGCCAGCTCACAAGGGGCTGGGGCCAACGTCCTGACTTTC,CASSQGAGANVLTF,TRBJ2-6,.,TRBV18,once
TGTGCCAGCAGCCAAGTACCAGGTGGGCTGTTTTTT,CASSQVPGGLFF,TRBJ1-4,.,TRBV3-1/TRBV3-2,.
TGTGCCAGCAGTAGCTTCGCCAGGGGGCGGGCTGAAGCTTTCTTT,CASSSFARGRAEAFF,TRBJ1-1,TRBD1,TRBV6-5,.
TGCGCCAGCACCGTGAGTCTAGCGGGGACCGGGGAGCTGTTTTTT,CASTVSLAGTGELFF,TRBJ2-2,TRBD2,TRBV5-1,.
TGTGCCAGCAGCGCGGGACAGGGCTTTCTCGACTATGGCTACACCTTC,CASSAGQGFLDYGYTF,TRBJ1-2,TRBD1,TRBV5-4,.
TGTGCCAGCAGCTTAGAACAGGGGCAGGATGAGCAGTTCTTC,CASSLEQGQDEQFF,TRBJ2-1,TRBD1,TRBV11-2,.
TGTGCCAGCAGCGTAGAGGGACAGGCCCTAGAACAGTACTTC,CASSVEGQALEQYF,TRBJ2-7,TRBD1,TRBV9,.
TGTGCCAGCAGACCGGGGACTAGCGGGAGGGTGGCCCAGTACTTC,CASRPGTSGRVAQYF,TRBJ2-5,TRBD2,TRBV28,.
TGTGCCTGGAGGCCCCAGGGGGCGCGAGCTGGCTATGGCTACACCTTC,CAWRPQGARAGYGYTF,TRBJ1-2,TRBD1,TRBV30,.